Below are 9 T cell receptor beta chains sequenced from a single sample in a study of tumor-infiltrating lymphocytes in localized non-small cell lung cancer (dated by TCRdb to about 2021). The library was made by the immunoSEQ multiplex PCR assay. The clones in this table, taken by TCRdb from immuneACCESS, are in-frame only. Not every clone is retained; where verified, under half of the shortfall comes from an unresolved V gene, and the cause of the rest is unknown. A total of 10,000 to 13,000 clones appear in this sample, roughly 85% of them only once. The ten largest clones take up under 9% of the sample. Sequenced sample: uninvolved lung tissue not adjacent to the tumor. These receptors were collected from a human donor with non-small cell lung cancer.

By proportion, this clone is large (0.1 to 1%). The rearrangement links TRBV4-2 to TRBJ2-7; no firm D call. This CDR3 spans 15 amino acids. Per germline, CDR1 LGHNA and CDR2 YNFKEQ. The V gene lost 1 base and the J gene lost 2 bases, with 12 bases spanning the gap. The CDR3 region is CASSQASGAAYEQYF. CDR3 bases: TGTGCCAGCAGCCAAGCTTCCGGCGCCGCCTACGAGCAGTACTTC.

The V gene is TRBV27, the J gene TRBJ1-1, with 7 bases matching TRBD1. The J segment lost 1 base and the V segment lost 5 bases, leaving 1 base of the junction unmatched. Germline loops: CDR1 MNHEY, CDR2 SMNVEV (reference sequence). CDR3 length equals 13 residues. Here the CDR3 DNA reads TGTGCCAGCAGTAGACAGGGGAACACTGAAGCTTTCTTT. This codes for CASSRQGNTEAFF.

This chain connects TRBV18 to TRBJ2-2, with TRBD1 as a possible D gene (5 bases). Per germline, CDR1 KGHSH and CDR2 LQKENI. This CDR3 spans 16 amino acids. Deletions cut 0 bases from V and 4 bases from J, with 12 bases between. The CDR3 DNA is TGTGCCAGCTCACCACCCCTGACAGTGGCCACCGGGGAGCTGTTTTTT. Translation: CASSPPLTVATGELFF.

This rearrangement joins TRBV2 to TRBJ1-6; no definite D call. Germline loops: CDR1 SNHLY, CDR2 FYNNEI. The CDR3 is made up of 13 amino acids. With 3 bases removed from V and 4 bases from J, the gap between germline ends came to 4 bases. The CDR3 sequence is CASSEAYNSPLHF. The CDR3 DNA is TGTGCCAGCAGTGAGGCTTATAATTCACCCCTCCACTTT. Drawing the rest from reference TRBV2 and TRBJ1-6, the complete variable domain is EPEVTQTPSHQVTQMGQEVILRCVPISNHLYFYWYRQILGQKVEFLVSFYNNEISEKSEIFDDQFSVERPDGSNFTLKIRSTKLEDSAMYFCASSEAYNSPLHFGNGTRLTVT.

This clone appeared once. The chain has TRBV2 and TRBJ2-3; 9 positions agree with TRBD1. Trimming cost V 3 bases and J 7 bases; bases outside gene matches: 8. Germline CDR1 and CDR2: SNHLY and FYNNEI. This CDR3 spans 15 amino acids. In DNA, the CDR3 is TGTGCCAGCAGTGAGGACAGGGGCTACTTGAATACGCAGTATTTT. Translated, it gives CASSEDRGYLNTQYF. Complete variable domain (other parts from reference TRBV2 and TRBJ2-3): EPEVTQTPSHQVTQMGQEVILRCVPISNHLYFYWYRQILGQKVEFLVSFYNNEISEKSEIFDDQFSVERPDGSNFTLKIRSTKLEDSAMYFCASSEDRGYLNTQYFGPGTRLTVL.

This clone is a singleton in its sample. This chain connects TRBV19 to TRBJ1-2; D might be TRBD1 (6 bases). In germline, CDR1 is LNHDA, CDR2 SQIVND (reference sequence). V gave up 7 bases and J gave up 2 bases, with 14 bases separating them. This CDR3 is built from 14 residues. CDR3 loop: CASTEDRTNYGYTF. CDR3 bases: TGTGCCAGTACCGAGGACAGAACCAACTATGGCTACACCTTC.

The chain employs TRBV6-5 and TRBJ1-2; weak D call: TRBD1 (5 bases). V shed 6 bases and J shed 4 bases, with 9 bases lying between them. CDR1 is MNHEY, CDR2 SVGAGI, per germline. The CDR3 is 12 residues long. CDR3 bases: TGTGCCAGCAGCCATGGGGGCTATGGCTACACCTTC. Its protein product is CASSHGGYGYTF.

This clone was detected once. The chain uses TRBV7-9 and TRBJ2-7; the D gene is possibly TRBD2 (6 bases). The V gene's germline CDR1 is SEHNR and CDR2 FQNEAQ (reference sequence). The V end was cut by 6 bases, the J end by 5 bases, with 17 bases between. CDR3 length equals 14 residues. The CDR3 DNA follows: TGTGCCAGCAGGGAGGGACGTTGGGACGACGAGCAGTACTTC. This translates into CASREGRWDDEQYF.

The DNA of the CDR3 is TGTGCCTGGAACCTGGACAGGGTTGGTGGCTACACCTTC. This codes for CAWNLDRVGGYTF. The chain recombines TRBV30 with TRBJ1-2; 8 nucleotides agree with TRBD1. Germline V gives CDR1 GTSNPN, CDR2 SVGIG (reference sequence). With V trimmed by 4 bases and J by 7 bases, 8 bases remained unmatched. The CDR3 runs 13 residues.